This entry lists 32 T cell receptor beta chains sequenced from one sample in a study of cytomegalovirus exposure and HLA in healthy donors. The PCR made use of 60 Vbeta and 13 Jbeta primers. Sequencing used immunoSEQ multiplex PCR; TCRdb keeps in-frame clones, though not all of them. The data contain fewer than 200,000 clones, about 81% of them singletons. Material for sequencing was PBMCs. These receptors came from a girl aged 2-10 years in good health and CMV-seropositive.

This clone was detected only once. The rearrangement links TRBV27 to TRBJ2-3; the match to TRBD2 covers 12 bases. The CDR3 length is 19 residues. The V gene's germline CDR1 is MNHEY and CDR2 SMNVEV (reference sequence). V was pared by 1 base and J by 3 bases, with 11 bases of the junction left unmatched. The CDR3 nucleotides read TGTGCCAGCAGTTTATTCGACCCCCGGACTAGCGGGACTACAGATACGCAGTATTTT. This translates into CASSLFDPRTSGTTDTQYF.

The chain has TRBV28 and TRBJ1-5; D not resolved. Trimming stripped 2 bases from V and 4 bases from J, with 6 bases between. In germline, CDR1 is MDHEN, CDR2 SYDVKM. The length of the CDR3 is 13 residues. This CDR3 reads CASSLNPNQPQHF. CDR3 coding DNA: TGTGCCAGCAGTTTAAATCCGAATCAGCCCCAGCATTTT. Complete variable domain (other parts from reference TRBV28 and TRBJ1-5): DVKVTQSSRYLVKRTGEKVFLECVQDMDHENMFWYRQDPGLGLRLIYFSYDVKMKEKGDIPEGYSVSREKKERFSLILESASTNQTSMYLCASSLNPNQPQHFGDGTRLSIL.

The J gene is TRBJ1-4, the V gene TRBV28, with 7 bases matching TRBD1. V was pared by 10 bases and J by 6 bases, with 5 bases of the junction left unmatched. This CDR3 has 12 amino acids. Germline CDR1 is MDHEN and CDR2 is SYDVKM. The CDR3 DNA reads as TGTGCCACAGGGGGGTTGGATGAAAAACTGTTTTTT. Translated: CATGGLDEKLFF.

This clone was counted a single time. J is TRBJ2-2 and V is TRBV30; 8 nucleotides line up with TRBD1. Germline assignment: CDR1 GTSNPN and CDR2 SVGIG (reference sequence). This CDR3 region has 16 residues. With 2 bases clipped from V and 3 bases from J, the junction kept 8 bases outside the gene matches. As DNA, the CDR3 is TGTGCCTGGAGTACCGGGACAGGACCAGACACCGGGGAGCTGTTTTTT. Residues: CAWSTGTGPDTGELFF.

The rearrangement links TRBV7-9 to TRBJ1-2, with 7 bases identical to TRBD1. V lost 5 bases, J lost 2 bases, and 2 bases stayed unmatched. This CDR3 contains 13 residues. Germline loops: CDR1 SEHNR, CDR2 FQNEAQ (reference sequence). Written as DNA, the CDR3 is TGTGCCAGCAGCCCGACAGGGAACTATGGCTACACCTTC. This sequence encodes CASSPTGNYGYTF.

The V call is TRBV5-6, the J call TRBJ1-1; a weak D match, TRBD1 (6 bases). Trimming removed 0 bases from V and 0 bases from J, with 21 bases in between. This CDR3 comprises 19 residues. CDR1 is SGHDT and CDR2 is YYEEEE in the germline V gene. The CDR3 loop is CASSLVWQGWFQMNTEAFF. CDR3 sequence (DNA): TGTGCCAGCAGCTTGGTTTGGCAGGGGTGGTTTCAAATGAACACTGAAGCTTTCTTT.

This rearrangement joins TRBV7-6 to TRBJ2-5, with 8 bases matching TRBD2. Germline lookup yields CDR1 SGHVS and CDR2 FNYEAQ. CDR3 size: 12 residues. Trimming took 6 bases from V and 5 from J; bases not matched to a gene: 2. The CDR3 spells CASRRGGETQYF. The CDR3, as DNA: TGTGCCAGCAGACGCGGGGGGGAGACCCAGTACTTC.

V gene TRBV28 combines with J gene TRBJ2-6; D remains unclear. Germline V CDR1 and CDR2: MDHEN, SYDVKM. V lost 4 bases to trimming and J lost 0 bases, with 10 bases between them. The CDR3 sequence is 16 residues long. DNA for the CDR3: TGTGCCAGCAGTTACCCTGCGAACTCTGGGGCCAACGTCCTGACTTTC. The encoded protein is CASSYPANSGANVLTF.

The genes are TRBV30 and TRBJ2-7; a possible D gene is TRBD1 (6 bases). Germline V lookup: CDR1 GTSNPN, CDR2 SVGIG (reference sequence). The germline V and J ends were trimmed by 2 bases and 6 bases, with 14 bases remaining between them. The CDR3 is made up of 13 amino acids. CDR3 coding DNA: TGTGCCTGGAGTATACCTTCAGGGGCCGAGCAGTACTTC. It translates to CAWSIPSGAEQYF.

The chain carries TRBV28 and TRBJ2-6, with 7 nucleotides matching TRBD1. The germline gives CDR1 MDHEN, CDR2 SYDVKM. The CDR3 consists of 20 residues. The V segment lost 6 bases and the J segment 0 bases; nucleotides outside the gene matches: 17. In DNA form, the CDR3 reads TGTGCCAGCAGATCCGACCGATGGGGACAGCCCAGCTCTGGGGCCAACGTCCTGACTTTC. Translation: CASRSDRWGQPSSGANVLTF.

The rearrangement uses TRBV25-1 and TRBJ1-3; D is unresolved. The CDR3 loop spans 14 amino acids. Trimming took off 7 bases at V and 1 base at J, with 11 bases between the two ends. CDR1 is MGHDK, CDR2 SYGVNS, per germline. CDR3 in amino acids: CASTGLSSGNTIYF. CDR3 coding DNA: TGTGCCAGCACCGGACTGAGTTCTGGAAACACCATATATTTT. Full variable domain (remainder filled in from reference TRBV25-1 and TRBJ1-3): EADIYQTPRYLVIGTGKKITLECSQTMGHDKMYWYQQDPGMELHLIHYSYGVNSTEKGDLSSESTVSRIRTEHFPLTLESARPSHTSQYLCASTGLSSGNTIYFGEGSWLTVV.

V usage is TRBV30 and J usage is TRBJ2-1; no reliable D call. With 0 bases removed from V and 0 bases from J, the gap between germline ends came to 12 bases. From germline, CDR1 is GTSNPN and CDR2 SVGIG (reference sequence). The CDR3 is 16 residues long. The CDR3: CAWSVLVASSYNEQFF. The CDR3 DNA sequence: TGTGCCTGGAGTGTACTCGTAGCCAGCTCCTACAATGAGCAGTTCTTC.

J is TRBJ2-3 and V is TRBV6-6, with 9 bases aligning to TRBD2. CDR1 is MNHNY, CDR2 SVGAGI, per germline (reference sequence). V shed 0 bases and J 4 bases; nucleotides not matched to a gene: 2. The CDR3 loop spans 15 amino acids. The CDR3, as DNA: TGTGCCAGCAGTTACTCAAGCGGGAGGTCAGATACGCAGTATTTT. This gives the protein CASSYSSGRSDTQYF.

Details on this clone: One end of the junction is discordant with germline, which a read error may explain. The rearrangement joins TRBV7-7 to TRBJ2-5; 10 bases are a match to TRBD2. The germline CDR1 and CDR2 sequences are SSHAT and FNYEAQ (reference sequence). This CDR3 region has 14 residues. The CDR3: CASSFGTSEETQYF. The DNA of the CDR3 is TGTGCTAGCAGCTTCGGGACTAGCGAGGAGACCCAGTACTTC.

V and J are TRBV25-1 and TRBJ2-2; D is possibly TRBD1 (5 bases). The CDR3 contains 13 residues. CDR1 is MGHDK and CDR2 is SYGVNS in the germline V gene. Trimming took 5 bases from V and 6 from J, leaving 10 bases between them. CDR3 DNA sequence: TGTGCCAGCAGTTCGATCAGGGCCGGGGAGCTGTTTTTT. It is translated as CASSSIRAGELFF.

This sequence joins TRBV30 and TRBJ2-5; weak D call: TRBD2 (5 bases). The J call may be mistaken, given a closer DNA end match to TRBJ2-7. Germline V gene sequence: CDR1 GTSNPN, CDR2 SVGIG (reference sequence). The CDR3 length is 13 residues. CDR3 loop: CAWSRGTGYEQYF. The CDR3 DNA sequence: TGTGCCTGGAGTCGGGGTACGGGCTACGAGCAGTACTTC.

J is TRBJ2-5 and V is TRBV30; no clear D gene. Near its end, the DNA agrees better with TRBJ2-7, so the J call may be wrong. Germline V gene data show CDR1 as GTSNPN and CDR2 as SVGIG (reference sequence). This CDR3 is built from 11 residues. The CDR3 sequence: CAWRVAYEQYF. The CDR3 DNA sequence: TGTGCCTGGAGGGTAGCCTACGAGCAGTACTTC.

The V call is TRBV4-1, the J call TRBJ1-2; 7 positions match TRBD1. V gave up 4 bases and J gave up 4 bases; unmatched junction bases: 18. CDR3 length: 18 amino acids. CDR1 and CDR2 from the germline V gene are MGHRA and YSYEKL. CDR3 residues: CASSRVRRQGSVAYGYTF. The CDR3 DNA sequence: TGCGCCAGCAGCCGAGTGAGACGACAGGGATCAGTCGCCTATGGCTACACCTTC.

This rearrangement joins TRBV30 to TRBJ1-1; D possibly corresponds to TRBD1 (5 bases). CDR1 and CDR2 from the germline V gene are GTSNPN and SVGIG (reference sequence). V was clipped by 4 bases and J by 1 base, with 13 bases between them. The CDR3 is 14 amino acids. The chain's CDR3 is CAWNPGRGNTEAFF. The DNA of the CDR3 is TGTGCCTGGAACCCTGGAAGGGGGAACACTGAAGCTTTCTTT.

The chain carries TRBV30 and TRBJ1-1; the D gene is possibly TRBD1 (6 bases). Trimming shortened V by 5 bases and J by 1 base, and 17 bases separated the two germline ends. The germline gives CDR1 GTSNPN, CDR2 SVGIG (reference sequence). The CDR3 sequence is 15 residues long. CDR3: CAWVPSLTGNTEAFF. CDR3 nucleotide sequence: TGTGCCTGGGTACCTTCCTTGACAGGGAACACTGAAGCTTTCTTT.

This clone has a handful of counts. The gene calls are TRBV6-4 and TRBJ2-6; a possible D gene is TRBD2 (6 bases). Per the germline V gene, CDR1 is MRHNA and CDR2 is SNTAGT. The CDR3 consists of 16 residues. The V gene lost 4 bases and the J gene lost 0 bases, with 10 bases spanning the gap. CDR3 sequence (DNA): TGTGCCAGCAGTGCCTCCGGGGGCTCTGGGGCCAACGTCCTGACTTTC. It yields the protein CASSASGGSGANVLTF.

The gene calls are TRBV9 and TRBJ1-2; no clear D. Germline values: CDR1 SGDLS, CDR2 YYNGEE. V was cut by 2 bases and J by 0 bases, with 8 bases left in between. This CDR3 is 14 amino acids long. CDR3 region: CASSVSGTNYGYTF. Written as DNA, the CDR3 is TGTGCCAGCAGCGTGTCCGGGACTAACTATGGCTACACCTTC.

The genes are TRBV6-4 and TRBJ2-7; 7 bases align to TRBD1. This CDR3 region has 15 residues. Germline V lookup: CDR1 MRHNA, CDR2 SNTAGT. V lost 4 bases to trimming and J lost 1 base; unmatched junction nucleotides: 7. The CDR3 nucleotides read TGTGCCAGCAGTGGAGAAGGGACAGAGTCCTACGAGCAGTACTTC. The encoded protein is CASSGEGTESYEQYF.

This clone showed up just a few times. V is TRBV21-1 and J is TRBJ2-7; the listed D gene, TRBD1, was not tested against the DNA. TRBV21-1 is a pseudogene segment. The CDR3 length is 15 residues. This CDR3 reads CASSKGGIPTYEQYF. The CDR3 bases are TGTGCCAGCAGCAAAGGTGGCATCCCAACCTACGAGCAGTACTTC.

The chain recombines TRBV1 with TRBJ1-2; TRBD1 is the table's D call and was not checked against the DNA. TRBV1 is an annotated pseudogene. The CDR3 has 17 residues. The CDR3 is CTSSLCPLGQGNYGYTF. In DNA, the CDR3 is TGCACCAGCAGCCTTTGTCCTCTCGGACAGGGAAACTATGGCTACACCTTC.

The genes are TRBV28 and TRBJ1-1; D unresolved. V was cut by 6 bases and J by 4 bases, with 15 bases left in between. Per the germline V gene, CDR1 is MDHEN and CDR2 is SYDVKM. This CDR3 region has 14 residues. CDR3: CASSRPGSFTEAFF. Here the CDR3 DNA reads TGTGCCAGCAGCCGACCGGGATCTTTCACTGAAGCTTTCTTT.

V usage is TRBV6-1 and J usage is TRBJ2-3; 10 positions match TRBD2. This CDR3 is built from 15 residues. Germline V gives CDR1 MNHNS, CDR2 SASEGT. The junction had 11 bases not matched to a gene; V was cut back by 6 bases and J by 8 bases. The CDR3 DNA sequence: TGTGCCAGCAGCTCTTCTATAGCGGGAGGAGGTACGCAGTATTTT. Protein: CASSSSIAGGGTQYF.

V usage is TRBV28 and J usage is TRBJ1-1; D possibly corresponds to TRBD1 (6 bases). The V end was cut by 11 bases, the J end by 0 bases, with 10 bases between. CDR1 MDHEN and CDR2 SYDVKM come from the germline V gene. CDR3 length: 12 amino acids. CDR3 region: CAAQGLNTEAFF. The CDR3 region has the DNA TGTGCCGCACAGGGCCTGAACACTGAAGCTTTCTTT.

This clone was seen a few times. The chain links TRBV28 to TRBJ1-5, with D perhaps matching TRBD1 (6 bases). Trimming pared 7 bases from V and 8 bases from J, leaving 15 bases between. The germline V gene encodes CDR1 MDHEN and CDR2 SYDVKM. This CDR3 spans 13 amino acids. The CDR3 reads CASNTGQGEPQHF. The CDR3 DNA sequence: TGTGCCAGCAACACAGGGCAAGGTGAGCCCCAGCATTTT.

This clone came up a few times. The chain recombines TRBV28 with TRBJ2-5; D might be TRBD2 (5 bases). TRBJ2-7 explains the end of the DNA better; the J call may be wrong. Germline V gives CDR1 MDHEN, CDR2 SYDVKM. CDR3 length equals 14 residues. This CDR3 reads CASSYGMVIDEQYF. CDR3 bases: TGTGCCAGCAGTTACGGGATGGTTATCGACGAGCAGTACTTC.

V and J are TRBV18 and TRBJ1-1, with D hard to call. V was cut by 0 bases and J by 4 bases, with 9 bases left in between. Germline V gene data show CDR1 as KGHSH and CDR2 as LQKENI. The CDR3 extends over 14 amino acids. CDR3 protein: CASSPPTAFTEAFF. CDR3 DNA sequence: TGTGCCAGCTCACCACCGACTGCCTTCACTGAAGCTTTCTTT.

The V and J genes are TRBV28 and TRBJ2-5; D is undetermined. CDR1 is MDHEN, CDR2 SYDVKM, per germline. This CDR3 has 13 amino acids. With 4 bases removed from V and 2 bases from J, the gap between germline ends came to 8 bases. In DNA, the CDR3 is TGTGCCAGCAGTTCGGAGATACAAGAGACCCAGTACTTC. Translation: CASSSEIQETQYF.